Included here is one T cell receptor (beta chain) sequence, with context. Its antigen is currently not known. There are no base qualities to consult, and no much larger clone falls within one base. These data originate in a study of blood T cell repertoires in COVID-19 (dated by TCRdb to 2018 to 2021). A note on the overall study: The collaborator samples originated in the United States, Italy and Spain and spanned the acute and convalescent phases of COVID-19. Subjects who had been exposed to COVID-19, were actively infected with it, or had recovered from it provided the deeply sampled blood TCRbeta repertoires that made up the dataset. The sample metadata nearly always contained a de-identified subject ID, COVID-19 status, age in years and sex. Samples came from the ongoing ImmuneRACE study (first 160 participants) plus 1,254 subjects from 6 global collaborators. The repertoires were released in a freely available public database meant as a resource for research on the immune response to SARS-CoV-2. Where available, HLA class I and class II types were taken from metadata supplied by the sample provider and were not determined by assay-based typing. The material from the prospective study consisted of cDNA or gDNA derived from T cells, B-cell-depleted T cells, or PBMCs.

TCRbeta CDR3 regions were amplified from genomic DNA by means of the immunoSEQ Assay, a bias-controlled multiplex PCR. The authors processed their data as follows. Nucleated cell counts per sample were estimated from amplification of reference gene primers within the assay. To quantify the absolute abundance of each unique TCRbeta CDR3 rearrangement, sequence reads were collapsed and filtered. For each sample, productive Simpson clonality was calculated as the square root of Simpson's diversity index across productive rearrangements. The clones in this table, taken by TCRdb from immuneACCESS, are in-frame only. Not every clone is retained; where verified, under half of the shortfall comes from an unresolved V gene, and the cause of the rest is unknown. V, J and clone size are taken as reported in that table, and D and trimming were inferred from the DNA itself. The sample profile shows hundreds of thousands of clones; 90% of them were found once. The top ten clones comprise around 4.5% of the sample.

Participants in the prospective study were aged about 18 to 100 years, lived in 20 to 25 United States geographic areas, and enrolled through a virtual design. In the prospective study, cohorts were assigned on the basis of participant-reported clinical history obtained from a screening survey and a study questionnaire. In the prospective study, whole blood, serum and a nasopharyngeal or oropharyngeal swab were collected from each participant by mobile phlebotomists. Additional blood draws and questionnaires over an approximately two-month period could optionally be provided by prospective study participants. Prospective study blood samples were shipped either frozen or at room temperature before DNA extraction. The CDR3 covers 14 residues, taking in both the cysteine and the phenylalanine. The CDR3 DNA has 42 bases and is translated from base 1. The junction carries 13 bases between V and J, which are trimmed by 5 bases and 2 bases respectively. The germline V gene yields SGHTA for CDR1 and FQGNSA for CDR2.

What the research found in general, with its limitations: The quantity of clinical and demographic metadata differed by source and by participant and was supplied without curation.

This sequence uses TRBV7-2 and TRBJ2-7; no confident D gene assignment can be made. This clonotype originated in a woman under 30 with acute COVID-19. The sample consisted of PBMCs or T cells enriched from blood (not recorded which). DNA sequence: TGTGCCAGCAGCCCAGGCGTCTCAGCCTACGAGCAGTACTTC. Its translation is CASSPGVSAYEQYF.